Below, 32 T cell receptor beta chains from the same sample are listed, as sequenced in a study of T cell responses to AZD1222 COVID-19 vaccine. Assay: immunoSEQ multiplex PCR; the TCRdb copy retains only in-frame clones and omits some. This sample has 90,000 to 120,000 clones, with about 93% found just once. The starting material was peripheral blood, obtained on day 0 of AZD1222 vaccination. All receptors come from an adult in good health.

V and J are TRBV6-2 or TRBV6-3 and TRBJ1-4, with a tentative D call TRBD1 (5 bases). CDR1 MNHEY and CDR2 SVGEGT come from the germline V gene. The V and J ends lost 0 bases and 0 bases respectively, with 8 bases between them. The CDR3 covers 16 residues. The CDR3 DNA reads TGTGCCAGCAGTTACTCAGGGGATGCAACTAATGAAAAACTGTTTTTT. It codes for CASSYSGDATNEKLFF.

The V call is TRBV6-2 or TRBV6-3, the J call TRBJ2-1; 8 bases agree with TRBD1. The V and J ends lost 5 bases and 8 bases, in that order; junction bases with no gene match: 11. CDR1 and CDR2 from the germline V gene are MNHEY and SVGEGT. This CDR3 is built from 15 residues. DNA for the CDR3: TGTGCCAGCAGTCCATCCTACACAGGGGGAGATGAGCAGTTCTTC. As protein: CASSPSYTGGDEQFF.

This clone was picked up a small number of times. This chain uses TRBV13 with TRBJ2-2; D remains ambiguous. The V gene lost 4 bases and the J gene lost 1 base, with 10 bases spanning the gap. CDR1 and CDR2 (germline): PRHDT, FYEKMQ (reference sequence). The CDR3 is made up of 15 amino acids. The CDR3 region has the DNA TGTGCCAGCAGCTCCCCCACAAAGAACACCGGGGAGCTGTTTTTT. Translating it yields CASSSPTKNTGELFF.

This sequence joins TRBV14 and TRBJ2-7; tentatively, D is TRBD2 (5 bases). The CDR3 loop spans 13 amino acids. V shed 6 bases and J shed 6 bases, with 15 bases lying between them. Germline CDR1 reads SGHDN; CDR2 reads FVKESK. This CDR3 reads CASSRGLGSEQYF. CDR3 sequence (DNA): TGTGCCAGCAGTCGGGGTCTGGGAAGCGAGCAGTACTTC.

The V call is TRBV3-1 (or the pseudogene TRBV3-2), the J call TRBJ2-3, with 9 bases fitting TRBD2. In germline, CDR1 is LGHDT, CDR2 YNNKEL (reference sequence). The CDR3 runs to 17 residues. V gave up 1 base and J gave up 3 bases; unmatched junction bases: 8. The chain's CDR3 is CASSQVLPAGGTDTQYF. In DNA form, the CDR3 reads TGTGCCAGCAGCCAAGTCCTCCCAGCGGGGGGTACAGATACGCAGTATTTT.

The gene calls are TRBV7-9 and TRBJ2-1, with 9 positions matching TRBD1. V shed 4 bases and J 7 bases; nucleotides not matched to a gene: 11. The CDR3 length is 16 residues. Germline CDR1 reads SEHNR; CDR2 reads FQNEAQ (reference sequence). The CDR3, as DNA: TGTGCCAGCAGCTATTTAACCGGGACAGGGAGGAATGAGCAGTTCTTC. Encoded protein: CASSYLTGTGRNEQFF.

The chain carries TRBV4-1 and TRBJ2-2; perhaps TRBD1 as D (5 bases). Germline CDR1 MGHRA, CDR2 YSYEKL. V lost 3 bases to trimming and J lost 7 bases, with 12 bases between them. The CDR3 sequence is 14 residues long. The CDR3 sequence is CASSHGQIIGELFF. CDR3 DNA sequence: TGCGCCAGCAGCCACGGACAAATCATCGGGGAGCTGTTTTTT.

This rearrangement joins TRBV15 to TRBJ2-1, with D tentatively TRBD1 (5 bases). The CDR3 totals 15 residues. V was shortened by 0 bases and J by 9 bases, with 15 bases between the two germline ends. Per the germline V gene, CDR1 is LNHNV and CDR2 is YYDKDF (reference sequence). CDR3 nucleotides: TGTGCCACCAGCAGAGATAATCTAGAAAGGGGTGAGCAGTTCTTC. It yields the protein CATSRDNLERGEQFF.

With regard to this clone: Different DNA sequences within this sample yield the same CDR3. The CDR3 bases are TGTGCCAGCAGCTTTTCCTACGAGCAGTACTTC. This gives the protein CASSFSYEQYF. The chain links TRBV7-2 to TRBJ2-7; D uncertain. Trimming stripped 3 bases from V and 1 base from J, with 1 base between. Germline CDR1 SGHTA, CDR2 FQGNSA. This CDR3 comprises 11 residues.

The DNA of the CDR3 is TGCGCCAGCAGCTTTGCCGGGACAGTGAATTCACCCCTCCACTTT. It encodes CASSFAGTVNSPLHF. The chain recombines TRBV5-1 with TRBJ1-6; TRBD1 matches at 7 bases. The V gene's germline CDR1 is SGHRS and CDR2 YFSETQ. The V segment lost 2 bases and the J segment 7 bases; nucleotides outside the gene matches: 6. This CDR3 is built from 15 residues.

V gene TRBV19 combines with J gene TRBJ2-1; D gene unclear. In germline, CDR1 is LNHDA, CDR2 SQIVND (reference sequence). The V end was cut by 5 bases, the J end by 6 bases, with 17 bases between. The CDR3 runs 15 residues. CDR3 DNA: TGTGCCAGTAGTCTAGTGGACGCCGTAGGCAATGAGCAGTTCTTC. Translating gives CASSLVDAVGNEQFF.

The chain is built from TRBV19 and TRBJ2-5; perhaps TRBD2 as D (7 bases). The length of the CDR3 is 14 residues. The V and J ends lost 3 bases and 3 bases respectively, with 11 bases between them. Germline V gene sequence: CDR1 LNHDA, CDR2 SQIVND (reference sequence). CDR3 sequence: CASSIGGAKETQYF. In DNA form, the CDR3 reads TGTGCCAGTAGTATTGGGGGGGCTAAAGAGACCCAGTACTTC.

This chain joins TRBV20-1 and TRBJ1-1; D gene ambiguous. Germline-derived CDR1 and CDR2 are DFQATT and SNEGSKA (reference sequence). Trimming removed 1 base from V and 8 bases from J, with 8 bases in between. The CDR3 is made up of 11 amino acids. Written as DNA, the CDR3 is TGCAGTGCTAGAGCCCCAACAGAAGCTTTCTTT. It codes for CSARAPTEAFF.

This clone was picked up a small number of times. CDR3 coding DNA: TGTGCCAGCAGCTTAAGGGCAGGGGAGAATCAGCCCCAGCATTTT. It encodes CASSLRAGENQPQHF. This chain links TRBV7-2 with TRBJ1-5; D is possibly TRBD1 (6 bases). The CDR3 contains 15 residues. Trimming took off 2 bases at V and 4 bases at J, with 12 bases between the two ends. Germline V lookup: CDR1 SGHTA, CDR2 FQGNSA. The complete variable domain, with remaining parts taken from reference TRBV7-2 and TRBJ1-5, reads GAGVSQSPSNKVTEKGKDVELRCDPISGHTALYWYRQSLGQGLEFLIYFQGNSAPDKSGLPSDRFSAERTGGSVSTLTIQRTQQEDSAVYLCASSLRAGENQPQHFGDGTRLSIL.

The V and J genes are TRBV4-3 and TRBJ1-5; no clear D gene. The V gene lost 1 base and the J gene lost 5 bases, with 6 bases spanning the gap. The CDR3 has 13 amino acids. Germline V gives CDR1 LGHNA, CDR2 YSLEER. CDR3 sequence reads: CASSQALDQPQHF. CDR3 DNA: TGCGCCAGCAGCCAAGCTTTGGATCAGCCCCAGCATTTT.

This clone was recorded once. This sequence joins TRBV30 and TRBJ2-3; no clear D gene. Germline loops: CDR1 GTSNPN, CDR2 SVGIG (reference sequence). V was trimmed by 4 bases and J by 2 bases, leaving 7 bases between them. There are 12 residues in the CDR3. The CDR3 sequence is CAWNRPTDTQYF. The CDR3 DNA reads as TGTGCCTGGAACCGGCCCACAGATACGCAGTATTTT.

V and J are TRBV5-1 and TRBJ1-2, with D perhaps matching TRBD1 (5 bases). Germline lookup yields CDR1 SGHRS and CDR2 YFSETQ. The CDR3 runs 14 residues. Between the trimmed V and J ends, which lost 7 bases and 3 bases, there was a span of 16 bases. Written as DNA, the CDR3 is TGCGCCAGCCAGAGAATGTGGGGGGACTATGGCTACACCTTC. As protein: CASQRMWGDYGYTF.

The rearrangement links TRBV5-4 to TRBJ1-4; D is possibly TRBD1 (6 bases). This CDR3 spans 16 amino acids. With 3 bases removed from V and 2 bases from J, the gap between germline ends came to 14 bases. Germline CDR1 reads SGHNT; CDR2 reads YYREEE (reference sequence). CDR3 DNA: TGTGCCAGCAGCTCACCGGGACAATCGACTAATGAAAAACTGTTTTTT. Amino acids: CASSSPGQSTNEKLFF.

This clone was seen once. For the CDR3, the DNA is TGTGCCAGCAGTGAATTAGGAAGGGTTTATAGCAATCAGCCCCAGCATTTT. This translates into CASSELGRVYSNQPQHF. The V and J genes are TRBV6-1 and TRBJ1-5; D unresolved. The CDR3 extends over 17 amino acids. Per the germline V gene, CDR1 is MNHNS and CDR2 is SASEGT. The ends were cut back, 2 bases at V and 0 bases at J, with 14 bases in the middle.

This clone was seen a handful of times. The rearrangement uses TRBV7-2 and TRBJ2-7; D not resolved. Germline V gene sequence: CDR1 SGHTA, CDR2 FQGNSA. The V end was cut by 5 bases, the J end by 3 bases, with 8 bases between. This CDR3 contains 12 residues. The CDR3: CASSVFNYEQYF. The CDR3 bases are TGTGCCAGCAGCGTCTTTAACTACGAGCAGTACTTC.

This chain links TRBV7-8 with TRBJ2-3; TRBD1 matches at 8 bases. Germline CDR1 is SGHVS and CDR2 is FQNEAQ. CDR3 length: 16 residues. Germline trimming cut 5 bases from V and 2 bases from J; bases unmatched to any gene: 9. Written as DNA, the CDR3 is TGTGCCAGCAGCCGCTTGACAGGGGTGGACACAGATACGCAGTATTTT. It encodes CASSRLTGVDTDTQYF. The full variable domain, in which reference TRBV7-8 and TRBJ2-3 provide the parts outside the CDR3, is GAGVSQSPRYKVAKRGQDVALRCDPISGHVSLFWYQQALGQGPEFLTYFQNEAQLDKSGLPSDRFFAERPEGSVSTLKIQRTQQEDSAVYLCASSRLTGVDTDTQYFGPGTRLTVL.

This chain links TRBV5-4 with TRBJ2-2; 11 bases line up with TRBD2. With V trimmed by 8 bases and J by 6 bases, 9 bases remained unmatched. From germline, CDR1 is SGHNT and CDR2 YYREEE (reference sequence). CDR3 size: 15 residues. The CDR3 loop is CASTLAGGHSGELFF. CDR3 DNA sequence: TGTGCCAGTACCCTAGCGGGGGGCCACTCCGGGGAGCTGTTTTTT.

This chain links TRBV5-1 with TRBJ1-2, with 10 bases identical to TRBD1. CDR1 and CDR2 (germline): SGHRS, YFSETQ. J lost 4 bases, V lost 4 bases, and 13 bases had no gene match. This CDR3 has 17 residues. CDR3 nucleotides: TGCGCCAGCAGCCCTCGGGACAGGGGAGGTATAACCTATGGCTACACCTTC. Amino acids: CASSPRDRGGITYGYTF.

The chain recombines TRBV19 with TRBJ2-4; 8 bases agree with TRBD1. Trimming took 2 bases from V and 14 from J; bases not matched to a gene: 8. The CDR3 is made up of 13 amino acids. Germline CDR1 LNHDA, CDR2 SQIVND (reference sequence). DNA of the CDR3: TGTGCCAGTAGTATATCCCTGGACAGGGACGAGTACTTC. It specifies CASSISLDRDEYF.

This clone showed up just once. This sequence joins TRBV2 and TRBJ1-3, with TRBD1 matching 10 bases. The CDR3 is 19 residues long. CDR1 SNHLY and CDR2 FYNNEI come from the germline V gene. V trimming: 6 bases; J trimming: 0 bases; junction bases outside the gene matches: 14. In DNA, the CDR3 is TGTGCCAGCAGGATGGGGGGACAGGGGATGTCTAGCTCTGGAAACACCATATATTTT. Amino acids: CASRMGGQGMSSSGNTIYF.

V is TRBV7-2 and J is TRBJ1-6; D uncertain. Trimming took off 3 bases at V and 7 bases at J, with 16 bases between the two ends. The CDR3 is 16 residues long. The germline CDR1 and CDR2 sequences are SGHTA and FQGNSA. The CDR3: CASSFSHPSGNSPLHF. The CDR3, as DNA: TGTGCCAGCAGCTTTAGCCACCCATCGGGGAATTCACCCCTCCACTTT.

The gene calls are TRBV2 and TRBJ1-1; D call uncertain. Per germline, CDR1 SNHLY and CDR2 FYNNEI. CDR3 size: 13 residues. The V and J ends lost 4 bases and 0 bases respectively, with 6 bases between them. The CDR3 reads CASSVMMNTEAFF. The DNA for the CDR3 is TGTGCCAGCAGTGTAATGATGAACACTGAAGCTTTCTTT.

The chain couples TRBV27 to TRBJ1-4; D possibly corresponds to TRBD1 (6 bases). Germline assignment: CDR1 MNHEY and CDR2 SMNVEV (reference sequence). This CDR3 has 14 amino acids. V was clipped by 6 bases and J by 4 bases, with 12 bases between them. CDR3 bases: TGTGCCAGCAGCCCAGGGGTGTATAATGAAAAACTGTTTTTT. Translation gives CASSPGVYNEKLFF.

V usage is TRBV19 and J usage is TRBJ1-2; 7 bases map to TRBD1. CDR3 length: 15 amino acids. V was pared by 5 bases and J by 1 base, with 7 bases of the junction left unmatched. Germline CDR1 LNHDA, CDR2 SQIVND (reference sequence). In nucleotides, the CDR3 is TGTGCCAGTAGTCCCGGGACAGAGCGTAACTATGGCTACACCTTC. Translated, it gives CASSPGTERNYGYTF.

This chain links TRBV4-3 with TRBJ1-2; D not certain. The CDR3 has 17 amino acids. Germline assignment: CDR1 LGHNA and CDR2 YSLEER. V was trimmed by 0 bases and J by 1 base, leaving 15 bases between them. The CDR3 region has the DNA TGCGCCAGCAGCCAAGAAGAGGGCAGGCTTGTTAACTATGGCTACACCTTC. The encoded protein is CASSQEEGRLVNYGYTF.

V gene TRBV12-3 or TRBV12-4 combines with J gene TRBJ1-1, with D possibly TRBD1 on 5 matching bases. This CDR3 has 13 amino acids. Trimming removed 4 bases at V and 6 bases at J, with 12 bases between. The CDR3 protein is CASSSGPSAEAFF. CDR3 in DNA: TGTGCCAGCAGTTCGGGACCGTCGGCTGAAGCTTTCTTT.

The chain employs TRBV9 and TRBJ2-7; TRBD1 or TRBD2 may be the D gene (5 bases each). Germline V gene lookup returns CDR1 SGDLS and CDR2 YYNGEE. This CDR3 contains 16 residues. V was pared by 3 bases and J by 3 bases, with 19 bases between. The CDR3 here is CASSEGWGRLGYEQYF. The CDR3 DNA reads as TGTGCCAGCAGCGAGGGGTGGGGACGCCTAGGCTACGAGCAGTACTTC.